This T cell receptor beta chain was identified in a study of T cells in Graves' hyperthyroidism and ophthalmopathy. Study-level points and caveats: The model foresaw ophthalmopathy a median approximately 6.3 months prior to onset. Clonotypes that were expanded in thyroid above 0.001 mostly appeared in blood too.

This clonotype was counted a few times. No antigen is known for it. There were TCR beta CDR3 regions amplified from RNA transcripts. The study used the HTBI primer set for a first-round RT-PCR of the TCR CDR3. Using its own MiXCR run on the multiplex PCR reads, TCRdb lists one record per CDR3 protein. The data contain around 300,000 distinct CDR3 sequences, 10% to 15% of them singletons. Each diagnosis drew on symptoms, thyroxine, TRAb, thyroid ultrasound and orbital computed tomography findings. PBMCs were obtained from 9.5 to 10 ml fresh peripheral blood. The CDR3 sequence is 14 residues long. Germline V gene lookup returns CDR1 LNHDA and CDR2 SQIVND (reference sequence). V lost 5 bases, J lost 3 bases, and 11 bases lay in between.

This sequence originates from a woman in her 30s with Graves' hyperthyroidism that later progressed to Graves' ophthalmopathy. The sequenced sample consisted of blood. The chain joins TRBV19 to TRBJ2-1; D not resolved. The CDR3 DNA reads TGTGCCAGTAGTCGAGGCGGTTACTACAATGAGCAGTTCTTC. Translating gives CASSRGGYYNEQFF.